This T cell receptor beta chain was identified during a study of T cells after yellow fever vaccination. The TCR cDNA carried a universal primer site and UMIs from 5'RACE template switching. MiXCR was run by TCRdb on the 5' RACE reads, yielding one entry per CDR3 protein. The data hold 250,000 to 300,000 distinct CDR3 sequences, with 7.5% to 9.5% observed a single time. Study conclusions and caveats: Contaminating bulk clonotypes could be abundant in FACS-sorted repertoires. A weaker but faster secondary response was observed, peaking on day 5 versus 15.

On this clonotype: Its antigen is unidentified.

Germline CDR1 is SNHLY and CDR2 is FYNNEI. V was clipped by 2 bases and J by 0 bases, with 14 bases between them. The CDR3 extends over 17 amino acids. Specimen: CD4+ T cells sorted from PBMCs, collected 5 days after the yellow fever booster vaccination. The gene calls are TRBV2 and TRBJ1-5; D not resolved. The receptor was isolated from a man aged 18 to 29 who received the YFV17D yellow fever vaccine. DNA for the CDR3: TGTGCCAGCAGTGAATTTAGTGGCAGCGCTAGCAATCAGCCCCAGCATTTT. Translated: CASSEFSGSASNQPQHF.